The TCR beta chain described here comes from a study of shared clonotypes between healthy human individuals (TCRdb year 2020). Study-level background: The cohort included three men and a couple of women between 18 and 49 years of age. To estimate repertoire size and how much clonotype sharing occurs between individuals, the study deeply sequenced the blood TCR repertoires of five or six healthy adults. Libraries were prepared and TCR repertoires were sequenced by different laboratories using diverse techniques, in order to increase sequencing depth and limit assay-specific biases. Per donor, leukapheresis produced somewhere between about 0.85 and 8.9 billion PBMCs.

This clone was observed a single time. No cognate antigen has been identified for it. Base qualities are not provided; no much larger clone lies one nucleotide away. The investigation overall reported the following: Pairwise subsampling indicated that sequencing depth was expected to affect the degree of clonotype sharing among donors. The genetic and exposure-history diversity represented was limited by the small number of donors. Sampling was limited to blood, and TCR repertoires in tissue likely differ from TCR repertoires in blood.

Using the deep immunoSEQ assay, TCR CDR3 regions were amplified from genomic DNA by multiplex PCR. For each cell subset, the extracted genomic DNA was distributed evenly across all wells of several immunoSEQ 96-well plates, and each plate served as one replicate. Each replicate PCR for unsorted PBMC received 300 to 350 ng genomic DNA, equal to tens of thousands of T cell genomes. Genomic DNA from unsorted PBMC was sequenced over ten immunoSEQ deep assay plates. Purified libraries were quantified with a Qubit 3.0 fluorometer, sized on a Bioanalyzer 2100, and re-quantified with the KAPA Library Quantification kit. Every immunoSEQ 96-well plate was sequenced on a dedicated single-read 150-cycle Illumina NextSeq 550 flow cell. The authors' analysis ran thus. Because the immunoSEQ output held only junctional sequences and lacked quality scores, the filtering could not match the filtering applied to full-length reads. To assign V/J genes and CDR3, sequences were annotated against IMGT germline references using PyIR, a Python wrapper for IgBLAST v1.9. Any read was removed if the V/J assignment was weak (E-value above 1e-6), the CDR3 was missing, or the read contained stop codons, out-of-frame junctions, or ambiguous translated residues. A V3J clonotype was defined by an identical inferred V gene, J gene, and CDR3 amino acid sequence. Percentage overlap between repertoires was computed as shared unique clonotypes divided by the size of the smaller repertoire. Three approaches were used to assess repertoire richness: RTK rarefaction, the Chao1 estimator, and Recon v2.1 estimates of unobserved clonotypes. Here the immuneACCESS table is served through TCRdb, limited to in-frame sequences with V and J called. Missing clones are a known gap in these copies; in checked studies unresolved V genes cover under half, and the rest lacks a known reason. V and J calls and clone size follow that table, whereas D and trimming were derived from the DNA. Counted in this sample were about 470,000 clones; about 85% of them appeared once. About 13% of the sample comes from the top ten.

The donors were healthy, HIV-negative adults who had no recently reported acute infections or vaccinations. All donors were Caucasian adults living in Nashville, Tennessee, USA. For unsorted samples, tens of millions of PBMCs were counted and genomic DNA was extracted with the QIAamp DNA Blood Mini kit. Blood was obtained by leukapheresis, after which PBMCs were separated by Ficoll-Histopaque density gradient centrifugation and cryopreserved in liquid nitrogen vapor phase. From V the trimming removes 3 bases and from J it removes 10 bases, while the gene matches leave 8 bases of the junction unaccounted for. The CDR3, from cysteine to phenylalanine, totals 15 residues. This entry keeps only the CDR3 DNA: 45 bases, framed from base 1. The germline V gene gives CDR1 as MDHEN and CDR2 as SYDVKM.

The rearranged chain carries TRBV28 and TRBJ2-1; 11 nucleotides in the junction match TRBD2. This clonotype originated in a woman aged 40 to 49 in good health. Some clones in this sample may be carry-over from other donors' samples. The sample taken for sequencing was PBMCs. At the DNA level, the sequence is TGTGCCAGCAGTTTTGGGGTTAGCGGGAGGGGCGAGCAGTTCTTC. Its product reads: CASSFGVSGRGEQFF.